These 9 T cell receptor beta chains were all obtained from the same sample, sequenced in a study of CD8 T cells in Susac syndrome. An amount of RNA that ranged from roughly 0.5 to 1 ug was reverse transcribed with random hexamers. One entry per CDR3 protein results from TCRdb running MiXCR on the immunoSEQ multiplex PCR reads. Seen here are around 150,000 distinct CDR3 sequences, 95% observed once, and the top ten hold roughly 0.14%. What was sequenced was CD4+ T cells from PBMCs. These receptors were taken from a human donor with Susac syndrome.

The chain recombines TRBV6-1 with TRBJ2-1, with TRBD2 matching over 13 bases. The germline CDR1 and CDR2 sequences are MNHNS and SASEGT. V shed 2 bases and J 5 bases; nucleotides not matched to a gene: 6. The CDR3 has 17 residues. The DNA for the CDR3 is TGTGCCAGCAGTGAACTGGAGGGACTAGCGGGACACAATGAGCAGTTCTTC. Protein: CASSELEGLAGHNEQFF.

The rearrangement links TRBV15 to TRBJ1-2; no clear D. Germline-derived CDR1 and CDR2 are LNHNV and YYDKDF (reference sequence). With 8 bases removed from V and 5 bases from J, the gap between germline ends came to 18 bases. CDR3 length: 14 amino acids. The CDR3 coding sequence is TGTGCCACCGCCGAAAGTGCGTCCGTGTATGGCTACACCTTC. Translated: CATAESASVYGYTF.

The V call is TRBV6-5, the J call TRBJ2-3; D possibly corresponds to TRBD1 (5 bases). In germline, CDR1 is MNHEY, CDR2 SVGAGI. The CDR3 sequence is 14 residues long. V was cut by 5 bases and J by 1 base, with 10 bases left in between. CDR3 in DNA: TGTGCCAGCAGTCGAACGACAGGCACAGATACGCAGTATTTT. Encoded protein: CASSRTTGTDTQYF.

This clonotype appeared a single time. This chain uses TRBV29-1 with TRBJ1-1; D unresolved. CDR3 length equals 13 residues. Looked up from germline, CDR1 is SQVTM and CDR2 is ANQGSEA. Deletions cut 3 bases from V and 0 bases from J, with 8 bases between. This chain's CDR3 is CSVEREMNTEAFF. As DNA, the CDR3 is TGCAGCGTTGAGCGGGAAATGAACACTGAAGCTTTCTTT.

The chain employs TRBV20-1 and TRBJ2-7; maybe TRBD1 (5 bases). Looked up from germline, CDR1 is DFQATT and CDR2 is SNEGSKA (reference sequence). This CDR3 has 15 amino acids. Trimming left V 6 bases short and J 0 bases short, with 18 bases between. CDR3 sequence (DNA): TGCAGTGCCATAGACAGAACGAGGAGCTCCTACGAGCAGTACTTC. As protein: CSAIDRTRSSYEQYF.

This clonotype was seen a single time. The V and J genes are TRBV6-5 and TRBJ2-1, with 7 nucleotides matching TRBD1. The CDR3 covers 13 residues. Trimming cost V 6 bases and J 8 bases; bases outside gene matches: 7. Per germline, CDR1 MNHEY and CDR2 SVGAGI. The CDR3 region has the DNA TGTGCCAGCAGGCACAGGGGTAGGCATGAGCAGTTCTTC. Protein product: CASRHRGRHEQFF.

The rearrangement uses TRBV7-2 and TRBJ1-1; D gene uncertain. CDR1 and CDR2 (germline): SGHTA, FQGNSA. Trimming left V 2 bases short and J 4 bases short, with 14 bases between. This CDR3 is built from 15 residues. This CDR3 reads CASSLSFGGFTEAFF. The CDR3 DNA reads as TGTGCCAGCAGCTTAAGTTTCGGAGGTTTCACTGAAGCTTTCTTT.

The chain is built from TRBV6-5 and TRBJ2-3; D is possibly TRBD1 (6 bases). CDR1 MNHEY and CDR2 SVGAGI come from the germline V gene. The CDR3 is made up of 14 amino acids. The ends were cut back, 2 bases at V and 1 base at J, with 7 bases in the middle. The CDR3 coding sequence is TGTGCCAGCAGTTACGAGGGGGGCACAGATACGCAGTATTTT. This gives the protein CASSYEGGTDTQYF.

The J gene is TRBJ2-7, the V gene TRBV20-1; 7 bases align to TRBD2. From germline, CDR1 is DFQATT and CDR2 SNEGSKA (reference sequence). V lost 1 base, J lost 1 base, and 4 bases stayed unmatched. CDR3 length equals 14 residues. CDR3 nucleotide sequence: TGCAGTGCTAGAGGGGGGGGGTTGTCCTACGAGCAGTACTTC. Translation gives CSARGGGLSYEQYF.